A selection of T cell receptor beta chains follows, all from one sample in a study of blood T cell repertoires in COVID-19. Method: immunoSEQ multiplex PCR; TCRdb's copy keeps in-frame clones and lacks some. Among approximately 290,000 clones, approximately 85% were seen once, and the ten largest hold 0.7% to 0.9%. Sequencing was performed on peripheral blood. The receptors come from a human donor with COVID-19, enrolled during active disease. The donor label of this sample is uncertain. Each CDR3 is given with its conserved first and last residue. A D gene is named only where the DNA matches it firmly. Part of the rows lack a size; the others show once, few, many or a class for expanded clones.

clone size	D gene	V gene	J gene	CDR3 protein	CDR3 DNA
-	TRBD2	TRBV19	TRBJ2-1	CASMAAGVYNEQFF	TGTGCCAGTATGGCAGCGGGGGTCTACAATGAGCAGTTCTTC
-	TRBD1	TRBV30	TRBJ2-5	CAWSALRTGEGKTQYF	TGTGCCTGGAGTGCCCTAAGGACAGGGGAAGGAAAGACCCAGTACTTC
-	-	TRBV30	TRBJ1-4	CAWSASGVAEKLFF	TGTGCCTGGAGTGCCTCAGGGGTGGCTGAAAAACTGTTTTTT
many	-	TRBV30	TRBJ1-5	CAWSVWGRGKGQPQHF	TGTGCCTGGAGTGTATGGGGCAGGGGAAAGGGTCAGCCCCAGCATTTT
-	TRBD1	TRBV6-2/TRBV6-3	TRBJ1-5	CASSYLGTGAQPQHF	TGTGCCAGCAGTTACCTGGGGACAGGGGCTCAGCCCCAGCATTTT
-	-	TRBV7-8	TRBJ2-7	CASSPLSRDTEQYF	TGTGCCAGCAGCCCCCTCAGCCGTGACACCGAGCAGTACTTC
few	-	TRBV18	TRBJ1-2	CASSPEPDYGYTF	TGTGCCAGCTCACCAGAGCCGGACTATGGCTACACCTTC
-	-	TRBV12-3/TRBV12-4	TRBJ2-5	CASSLSRMETQYF	TGTGCCAGCAGTTTGAGCCGAATGGAGACCCAGTACTTC
-	-	TRBV18	TRBJ1-2	CASSPRQGSDYGYTF	TGTGCCAGCTCACCACGGCAGGGGAGCGACTATGGCTACACCTTC
-	TRBD1	TRBV5-4	TRBJ2-5	CASSLMAGGATIQETQYF	TGTGCCAGCAGCTTGATGGCAGGGGGCGCGACCATCCAAGAGACCCAGTACTTC
-	-	TRBV4-1	TRBJ2-2	CASGRTENTGELFF	TGCGCCAGCGGACGGACAGAGAACACCGGGGAGCTGTTTTTT
once	-	TRBV6-5	TRBJ2-7	CASSSGRGDEQYF	TGTGCCAGCAGTTCGGGCAGGGGCGACGAGCAGTACTTC
-	TRBD1	TRBV5-1	TRBJ2-7	CASSLGGQGGHEQYF	TGCGCCAGCAGCTTGGGGGGACAGGGAGGCCACGAGCAGTACTTC
-	TRBD2	TRBV6-2/TRBV6-3	TRBJ2-2	CASSYSLTSGRDTGELFF	TGTGCCAGCAGTTACTCTCTGACTAGCGGGAGGGACACCGGGGAGCTGTTTTTT
-	TRBD1	TRBV7-8	TRBJ1-4	CASSIRTGRDGEKLFF	TGTGCCAGCAGCATACGGACAGGGCGGGATGGTGAAAAACTGTTTTTT
once	-	TRBV9	TRBJ2-1	CASSVQGYNNEQFF	TGTGCCAGCAGCGTTCAGGGGTATAACAATGAGCAGTTCTTC
-	-	TRBV28	TRBJ2-3	CASSPFGLQGRSDTQYF	TGTGCCAGCAGCCCCTTTGGCCTCCAGGGTCGGTCGGATACGCAGTATTTT
-	-	TRBV6-5	TRBJ1-1	CASSYLTYAFF	TGTGCCAGCAGTTACTTGACATACGCTTTCTTT
-	TRBD1	TRBV7-9	TRBJ2-7	CASSPTGTRGREYF	TGTGCCAGCAGCCCAACCGGGACGAGGGGGCGGGAGTACTTC
-	TRBD1	TRBV3-1/TRBV3-2	TRBJ1-3	CASSPLGGVDGNTIYF	TGTGCCAGCAGCCCCCTAGGGGGCGTAGATGGAAACACCATATATTTT
-	-	TRBV5-6	TRBJ2-1	CASSLVPRGEQFF	TGTGCCAGCAGCTTGGTTCCCCGGGGTGAGCAGTTCTTC
-	TRBD1	TRBV7-9	TRBJ1-6	CASSSTGNRANSPLHF	TGTGCCAGCAGCTCGACAGGGAACCGGGCTAATTCACCCCTCCACTTT
-	-	TRBV28	TRBJ2-7	CASSRTQGFSHEQYF	TGTGCCAGCAGCCGCACACAGGGATTCTCCCACGAGCAGTACTTC
-	TRBD1	TRBV6-5	TRBJ2-1	CASRDPGQGTGEQFF	TGTGCCAGCAGGGATCCGGGACAGGGGACGGGTGAGCAGTTCTTC
-	-	TRBV5-1	TRBJ2-1	CASMVVAENNEQFF	TGCGCCAGCATGGTTGTAGCGGAAAACAATGAGCAGTTCTTC
-	-	TRBV3-1/TRBV3-2	TRBJ1-3	CASSAVPGAGNTIYF	TGTGCCAGCAGCGCCGTTCCCGGGGCTGGAAACACCATATATTTT
once	TRBD1	TRBV19	TRBJ2-5	CASRDRGQETQYF	TGTGCCAGTAGGGACAGGGGGCAGGAGACCCAGTACTTC
-	TRBD1	TRBV28	TRBJ1-3	CASGKQGTGNTIYF	TGTGCCAGCGGGAAACAGGGGACTGGAAACACCATATATTTT
-	-	TRBV19	TRBJ1-1	CASSKGQLNTEAFF	TGTGCCAGTAGTAAAGGACAGTTGAACACTGAAGCTTTCTTT
-	TRBD1	TRBV5-1	TRBJ2-3	CASSLEQGADTQYF	TGCGCCAGCAGCTTGGAACAGGGGGCCGATACGCAGTATTTT
-	-	TRBV5-1	TRBJ2-5	CASSLEFSQETQYF	TGCGCCAGCAGCTTGGAGTTCAGCCAAGAGACCCAGTACTTC
-	-	TRBV2	TRBJ2-7	CASELSAGISREQYF	TGTGCCAGTGAGCTCTCGGCCGGGATCTCCCGGGAGCAGTACTTC
-	TRBD1	TRBV6-6	TRBJ1-2	CASSYSKGQDYGYTF	TGTGCCAGCAGTTACTCGAAAGGACAGGACTATGGCTACACCTTC
-	-	TRBV3-1/TRBV3-2	TRBJ2-3	CASSQEWAGTDTQYF	TGTGCCAGCAGCCAAGAGTGGGCAGGCACAGATACGCAGTATTTT
once	TRBD1	TRBV19	TRBJ1-3	CASSMGQGGPGNTIYF	TGTGCCAGTAGTATGGGACAGGGAGGCCCTGGAAACACCATATATTTT
-	TRBD2	TRBV5-4	TRBJ2-1	CASSLTSGSRNEQFF	TGTGCCAGCAGCTTGACTAGCGGGAGTAGGAATGAGCAGTTCTTC
few	TRBD1	TRBV19	TRBJ1-5	CATRTGGNQPQHF	TGTGCCACCCGGACAGGGGGCAATCAGCCCCAGCATTTT
once	TRBD1	TRBV29-1	TRBJ2-1	CSVSGGSSYNEQFF	TGCAGCGTTTCAGGGGGAAGCTCCTACAATGAGCAGTTCTTC
-	TRBD2	TRBV19	TRBJ2-5	CASSVGLAGDHYF	TGTGCCAGTAGTGTGGGACTAGCGGGAGACCATTACTTC